The clone carrying this T cell receptor (beta chain) was seen many times. Its specificity is not known. Germline assignment: CDR1 MNHNY and CDR2 SVGAGI (reference sequence). V dropped 7 bases and J dropped 11; count of bases not matched to a gene: 8. CDR3 length: 12 amino acids. The entry originates in a study of early T cells in non-severe SARS-CoV-2 infection. Study-wide findings and caveats: A preference for anti-spike CD8 responses marked VDJdb matching, which missed private and CD4 specificities.

TCRdb ran MiXCR on the 5' RACE reads and lists one entry per CDR3 protein. The repertoire consists of under 20,000 distinct CDR3 sequences, with under 6.5% occurring once and the leading ten covering roughly 6%. This sequence originates from an adult who was a healthcare worker with PCR-confirmed SARS-CoV-2 infection or an uninfected control (not recorded which). The V gene is TRBV6-6, the J gene TRBJ1-1; 9 bases are shared with TRBD1. The material sequenced was whole blood. CDR3: CASTRDRAWAFF. CDR3 in DNA: TGTGCCAGCACCCGGGACAGGGCTTGGGCTTTCTTT.